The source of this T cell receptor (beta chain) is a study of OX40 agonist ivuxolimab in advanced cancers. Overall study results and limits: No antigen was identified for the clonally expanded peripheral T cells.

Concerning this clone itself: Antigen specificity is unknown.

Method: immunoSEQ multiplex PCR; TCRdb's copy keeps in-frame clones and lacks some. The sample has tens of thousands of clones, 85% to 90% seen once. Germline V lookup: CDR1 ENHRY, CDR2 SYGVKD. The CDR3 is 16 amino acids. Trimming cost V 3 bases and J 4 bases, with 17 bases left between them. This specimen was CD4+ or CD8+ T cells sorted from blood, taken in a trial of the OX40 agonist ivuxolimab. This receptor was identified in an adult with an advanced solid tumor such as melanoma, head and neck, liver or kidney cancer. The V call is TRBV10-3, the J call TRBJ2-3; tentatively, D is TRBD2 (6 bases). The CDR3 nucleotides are TGTGCCATCAGTGACCTCTCCCGGTCTAGCGCAGATACGCAGTATTTT. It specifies CAISDLSRSSADTQYF.